This T cell receptor beta chain was obtained from a study of T cells in tuberculosis. Overall study: Within 7 days of starting treatment, or before, PBMC were stored.

V lost 5 bases and J 3 bases, leaving 13 bases between the germline ends. The CDR3 has 15 residues. Germline V gives CDR1 LNHDA, CDR2 SQIVND (reference sequence). The method was immunoSEQ multiplex PCR; TCRdb's version includes in-frame clones alone and lacks a portion of them. The table includes some 31,000 clones, approximately 90% detected once. In the case of this clone: Its antigen remains unidentified.

Study-level results: Active tuberculosis alpha repertoires lay closer to GMM-specific TCRs than controls'.

As for time point: new active TB diagnosis, blood taken before or within 7 days of starting treatment. The TCR comes from an adult with tuberculosis. The V call is TRBV19, the J call TRBJ2-2; tentatively, D is TRBD2 (6 bases). The sequences come from PBMCs, collected at tuberculosis diagnosis. This CDR3 is CASSSGLGDTGELFF. CDR3 coding DNA: TGTGCCAGTAGTTCGGGACTGGGGGACACCGGGGAGCTGTTTTTT. The variable domain in full, completed from reference TRBV19 and TRBJ2-2, reads DGGITQSPKYLFRKEGQNVTLSCEQNLNHDAMYWYRQDPGQGLRLIYYSQIVNDFQKGDIAEGYSVSREKKESFPLTVTSAQKNPTAFYLCASSSGLGDTGELFFGEGSRLTVL.